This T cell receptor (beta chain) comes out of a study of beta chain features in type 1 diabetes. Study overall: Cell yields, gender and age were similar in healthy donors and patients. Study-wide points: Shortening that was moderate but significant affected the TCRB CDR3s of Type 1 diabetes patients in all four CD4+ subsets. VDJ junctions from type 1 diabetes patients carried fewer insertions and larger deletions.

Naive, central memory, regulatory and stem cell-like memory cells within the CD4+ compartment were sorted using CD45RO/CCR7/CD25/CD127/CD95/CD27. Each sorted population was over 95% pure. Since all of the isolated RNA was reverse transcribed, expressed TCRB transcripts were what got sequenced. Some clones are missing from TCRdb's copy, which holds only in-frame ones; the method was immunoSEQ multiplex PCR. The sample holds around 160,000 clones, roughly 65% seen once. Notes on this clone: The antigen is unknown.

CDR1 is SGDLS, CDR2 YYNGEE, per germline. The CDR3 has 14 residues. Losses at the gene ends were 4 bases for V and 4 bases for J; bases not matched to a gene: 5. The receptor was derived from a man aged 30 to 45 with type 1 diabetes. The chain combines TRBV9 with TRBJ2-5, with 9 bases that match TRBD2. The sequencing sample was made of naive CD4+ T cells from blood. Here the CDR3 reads CASSFGTSPETQYF. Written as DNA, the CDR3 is TGTGCCAGCAGCTTTGGGACTAGCCCAGAGACCCAGTACTTC.